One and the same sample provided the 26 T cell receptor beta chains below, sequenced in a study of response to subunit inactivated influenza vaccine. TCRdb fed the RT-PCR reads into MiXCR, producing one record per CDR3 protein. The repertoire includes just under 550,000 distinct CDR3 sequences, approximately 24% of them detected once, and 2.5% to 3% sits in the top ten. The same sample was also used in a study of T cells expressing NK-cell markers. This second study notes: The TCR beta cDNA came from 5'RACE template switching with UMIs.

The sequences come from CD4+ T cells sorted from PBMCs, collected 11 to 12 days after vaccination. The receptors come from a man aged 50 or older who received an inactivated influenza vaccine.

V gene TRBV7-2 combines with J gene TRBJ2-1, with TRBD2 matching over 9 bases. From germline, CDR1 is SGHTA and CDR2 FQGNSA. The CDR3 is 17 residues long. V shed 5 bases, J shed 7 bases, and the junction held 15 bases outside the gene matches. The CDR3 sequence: CASSKQEFAGGLNEQFF. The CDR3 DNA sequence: TGTGCCAGCAGCAAACAGGAGTTTGCGGGGGGGCTTAATGAGCAGTTCTTC.

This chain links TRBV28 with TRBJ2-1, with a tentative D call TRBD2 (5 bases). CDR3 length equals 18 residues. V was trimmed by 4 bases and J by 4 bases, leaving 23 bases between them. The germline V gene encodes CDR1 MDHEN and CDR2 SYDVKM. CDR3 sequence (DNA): TGTGCCAGCAGTTCCTCCTTCGGGCTAGCCAACTTATACAATGAGCAGTTCTTC. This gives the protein CASSSSFGLANLYNEQFF.

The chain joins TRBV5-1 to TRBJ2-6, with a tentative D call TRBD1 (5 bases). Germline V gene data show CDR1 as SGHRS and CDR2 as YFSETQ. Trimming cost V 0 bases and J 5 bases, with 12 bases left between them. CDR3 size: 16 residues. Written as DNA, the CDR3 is TGCGCCAGCAGCTTGGGGTCAGGGCCGAGGGCCAACGTCCTGACTTTC. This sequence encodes CASSLGSGPRANVLTF.

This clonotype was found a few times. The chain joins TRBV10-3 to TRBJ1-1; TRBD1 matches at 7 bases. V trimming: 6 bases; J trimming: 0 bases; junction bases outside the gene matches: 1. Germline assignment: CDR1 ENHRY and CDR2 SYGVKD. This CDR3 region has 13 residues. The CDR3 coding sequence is TGTGCCATCAGGGGGACAGTGAACACTGAAGCTTTCTTT. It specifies CAIRGTVNTEAFF.

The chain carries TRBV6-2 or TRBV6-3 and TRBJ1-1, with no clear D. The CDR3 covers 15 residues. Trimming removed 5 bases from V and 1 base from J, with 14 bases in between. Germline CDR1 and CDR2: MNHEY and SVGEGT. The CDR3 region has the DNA TGTGCCAGCAGTCCCCGTCGAGGATGGAACACTGAAGCTTTCTTT. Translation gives CASSPRRGWNTEAFF.

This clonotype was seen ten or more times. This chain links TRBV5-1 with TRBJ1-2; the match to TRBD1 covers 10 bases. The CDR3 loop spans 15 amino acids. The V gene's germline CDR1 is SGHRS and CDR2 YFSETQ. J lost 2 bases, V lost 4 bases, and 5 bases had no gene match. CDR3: CASSPGQGVNYGYTF. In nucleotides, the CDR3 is TGCGCCAGCAGCCCTGGACAGGGGGTGAACTATGGCTACACCTTC. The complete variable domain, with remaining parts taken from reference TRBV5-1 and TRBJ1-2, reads KAGVTQTPRYLIKTRGQQVTLSCSPISGHRSVSWYQQTPGQGLQFLFEYFSETQRNKGNFPGRFSGRQFSNSRSEMNVSTLELGDSALYLCASSPGQGVNYGYTFGSGTRLTVV.

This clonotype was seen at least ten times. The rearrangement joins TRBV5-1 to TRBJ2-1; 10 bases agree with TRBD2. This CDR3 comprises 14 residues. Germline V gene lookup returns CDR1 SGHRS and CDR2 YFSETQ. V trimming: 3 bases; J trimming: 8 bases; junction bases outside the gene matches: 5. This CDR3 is CASSWRTSGDEQFF. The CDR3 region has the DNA TGCGCCAGCAGCTGGAGGACTAGCGGCGATGAGCAGTTCTTC. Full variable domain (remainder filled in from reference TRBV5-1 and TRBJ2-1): KAGVTQTPRYLIKTRGQQVTLSCSPISGHRSVSWYQQTPGQGLQFLFEYFSETQRNKGNFPGRFSGRQFSNSRSEMNVSTLELGDSALYLCASSWRTSGDEQFFGPGTRLTVL.

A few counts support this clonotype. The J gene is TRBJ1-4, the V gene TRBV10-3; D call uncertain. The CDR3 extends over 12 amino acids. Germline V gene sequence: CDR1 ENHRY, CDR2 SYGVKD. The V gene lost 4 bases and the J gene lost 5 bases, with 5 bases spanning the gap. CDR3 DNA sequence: TGTGCCATCAGTGTCGCGAATGAAAAACTGTTTTTT. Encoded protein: CAISVANEKLFF.

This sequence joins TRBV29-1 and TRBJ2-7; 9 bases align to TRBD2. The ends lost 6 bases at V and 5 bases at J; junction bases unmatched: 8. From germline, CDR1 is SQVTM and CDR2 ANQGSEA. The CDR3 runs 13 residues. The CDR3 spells CSVFGTSYHEQYF. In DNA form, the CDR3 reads TGCAGCGTATTCGGGACTAGCTACCACGAGCAGTACTTC.

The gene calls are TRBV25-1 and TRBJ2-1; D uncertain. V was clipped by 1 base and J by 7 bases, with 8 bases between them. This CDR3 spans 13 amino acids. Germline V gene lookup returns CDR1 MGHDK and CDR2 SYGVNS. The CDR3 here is CASSELGENEQFF. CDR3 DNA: TGTGCCAGCAGTGAATTAGGAGAAAATGAGCAGTTCTTC.

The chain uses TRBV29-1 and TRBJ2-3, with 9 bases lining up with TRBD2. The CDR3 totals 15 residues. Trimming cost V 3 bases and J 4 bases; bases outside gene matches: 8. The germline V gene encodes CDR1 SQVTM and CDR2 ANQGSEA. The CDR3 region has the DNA TGCAGCGTTGATACGAGCGGGAGGACGTCAGATACGCAGTATTTT. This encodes CSVDTSGRTSDTQYF.

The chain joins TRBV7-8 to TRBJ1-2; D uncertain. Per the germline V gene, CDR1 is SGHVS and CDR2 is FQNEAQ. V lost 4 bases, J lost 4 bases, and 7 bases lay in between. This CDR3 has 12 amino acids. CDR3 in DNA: TGTGCCAGCAGCTCAGACATCTATGGCTACACCTTC. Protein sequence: CASSSDIYGYTF.

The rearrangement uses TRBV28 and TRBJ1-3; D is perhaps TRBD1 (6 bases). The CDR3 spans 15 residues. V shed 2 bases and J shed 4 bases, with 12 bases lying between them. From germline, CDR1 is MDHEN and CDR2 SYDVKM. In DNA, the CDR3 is TGTGCCAGCAGTTTAGCAGGGGCGCGCGGAAACACCATATATTTT. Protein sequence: CASSLAGARGNTIYF.

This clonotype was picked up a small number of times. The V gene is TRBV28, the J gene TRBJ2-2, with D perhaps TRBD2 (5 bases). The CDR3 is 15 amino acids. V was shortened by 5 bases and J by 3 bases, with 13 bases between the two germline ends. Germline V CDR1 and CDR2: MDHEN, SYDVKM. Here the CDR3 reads CASSPTGVDTGELFF. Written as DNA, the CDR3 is TGTGCCAGCAGTCCTACCGGGGTCGACACCGGGGAGCTGTTTTTT.

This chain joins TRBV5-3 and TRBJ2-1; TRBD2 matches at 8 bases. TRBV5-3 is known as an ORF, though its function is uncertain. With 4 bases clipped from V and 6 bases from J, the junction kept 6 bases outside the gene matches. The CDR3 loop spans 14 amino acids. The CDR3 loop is CARSPAGVPNEQFF. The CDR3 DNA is TGTGCCAGAAGCCCAGCGGGAGTACCCAATGAGCAGTTCTTC.

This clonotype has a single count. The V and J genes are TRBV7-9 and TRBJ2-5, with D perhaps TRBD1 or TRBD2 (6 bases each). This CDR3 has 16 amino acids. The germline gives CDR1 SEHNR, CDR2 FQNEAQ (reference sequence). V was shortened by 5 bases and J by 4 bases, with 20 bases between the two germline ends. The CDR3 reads CASSPLGGGRAETQYF. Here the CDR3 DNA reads TGTGCCAGCAGCCCCCTCGGAGGGGGGAGAGCAGAGACCCAGTACTTC.

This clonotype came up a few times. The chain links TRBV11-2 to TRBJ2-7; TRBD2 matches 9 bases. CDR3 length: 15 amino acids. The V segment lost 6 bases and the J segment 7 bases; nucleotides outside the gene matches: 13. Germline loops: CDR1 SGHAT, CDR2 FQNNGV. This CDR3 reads CASRDPGLALAEQYF. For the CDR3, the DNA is TGTGCCAGCAGGGACCCGGGACTAGCTCTTGCGGAGCAGTACTTC.

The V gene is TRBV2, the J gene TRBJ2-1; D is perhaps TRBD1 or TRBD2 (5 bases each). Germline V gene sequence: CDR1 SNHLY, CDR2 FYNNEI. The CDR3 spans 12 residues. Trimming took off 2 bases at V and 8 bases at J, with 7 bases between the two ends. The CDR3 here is CASSEMGHEQFF. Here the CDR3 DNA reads TGTGCCAGCAGTGAAATGGGACATGAGCAGTTCTTC. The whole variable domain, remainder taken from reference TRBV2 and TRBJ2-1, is EPEVTQTPSHQVTQMGQEVILRCVPISNHLYFYWYRQILGQKVEFLVSFYNNEISEKSEIFDDQFSVERPDGSNFTLKIRSTKLEDSAMYFCASSEMGHEQFFGPGTRLTVL.

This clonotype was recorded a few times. This CDR3 reads CASSGSRDRGREAFF. The DNA for the CDR3 is TGTGCCAGCAGTGGTTCCCGGGACAGGGGGCGCGAAGCTTTCTTT. The V gene is TRBV12-3 or TRBV12-4, the J gene TRBJ1-1; 12 positions agree with TRBD1. V lost 5 bases, J lost 8 bases, and 9 bases stayed unmatched. CDR3 length: 15 residues.

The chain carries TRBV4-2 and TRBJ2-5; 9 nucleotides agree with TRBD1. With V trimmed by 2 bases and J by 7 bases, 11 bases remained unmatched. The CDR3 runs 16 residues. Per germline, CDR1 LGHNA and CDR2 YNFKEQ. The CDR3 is CASSQPTTGGEGTQYF. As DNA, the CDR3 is TGTGCCAGCAGCCAACCTACGACAGGGGGAGAAGGGACCCAGTACTTC.

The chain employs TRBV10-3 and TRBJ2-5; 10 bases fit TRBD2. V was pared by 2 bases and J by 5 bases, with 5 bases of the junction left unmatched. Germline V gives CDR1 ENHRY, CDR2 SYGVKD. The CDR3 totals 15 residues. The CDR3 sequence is CAISEASGSGETQYF. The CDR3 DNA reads TGTGCCATCAGTGAGGCTAGCGGGAGCGGGGAGACCCAGTACTTC.

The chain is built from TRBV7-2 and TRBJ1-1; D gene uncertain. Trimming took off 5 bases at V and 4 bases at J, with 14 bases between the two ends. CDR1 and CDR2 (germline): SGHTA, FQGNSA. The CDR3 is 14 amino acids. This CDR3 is CASSHYGVGTEAFF. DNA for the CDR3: TGTGCCAGCAGCCATTATGGGGTGGGCACTGAAGCTTTCTTT.

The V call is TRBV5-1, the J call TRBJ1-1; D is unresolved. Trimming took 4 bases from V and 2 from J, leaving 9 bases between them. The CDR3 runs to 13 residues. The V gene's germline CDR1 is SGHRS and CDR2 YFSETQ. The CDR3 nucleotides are TGCGCCAGCAGCCGAATATCTAACACTGAAGCTTTCTTT. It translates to CASSRISNTEAFF.

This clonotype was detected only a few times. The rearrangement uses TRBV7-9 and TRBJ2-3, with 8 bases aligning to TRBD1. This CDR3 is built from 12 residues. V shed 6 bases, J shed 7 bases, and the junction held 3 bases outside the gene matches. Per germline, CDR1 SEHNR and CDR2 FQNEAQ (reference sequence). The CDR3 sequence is CASSRTGNTQYF. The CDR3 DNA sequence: TGTGCCAGCAGTCGGACAGGGAATACGCAGTATTTT.

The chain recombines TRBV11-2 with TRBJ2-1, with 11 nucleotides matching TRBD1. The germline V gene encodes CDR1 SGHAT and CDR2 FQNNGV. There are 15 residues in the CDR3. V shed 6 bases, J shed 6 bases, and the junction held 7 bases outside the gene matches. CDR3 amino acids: CASRRTGTGGNEQFF. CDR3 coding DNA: TGTGCCAGCAGGCGGACCGGGACAGGGGGCAATGAGCAGTTCTTC. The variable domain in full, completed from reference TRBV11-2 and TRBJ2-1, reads EAGVAQSPRYKIIEKRQSVAFWCNPISGHATLYWYQQILGQGPKLLIQFQNNGVVDDSQLPKDRFSAERLKGVDSTLKIQPAKLEDSAVYLCASRRTGTGGNEQFFGPGTRLTVL.

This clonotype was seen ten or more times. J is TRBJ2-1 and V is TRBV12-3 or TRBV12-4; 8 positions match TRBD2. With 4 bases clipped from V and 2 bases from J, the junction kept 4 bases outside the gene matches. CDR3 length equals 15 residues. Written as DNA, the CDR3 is TGTGCCAGCAGTTCCAGACTAGCGACCTACAATGAGCAGTTCTTC. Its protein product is CASSSRLATYNEQFF.